The T cell receptor beta chain under discussion was sequenced for a study of blood T cell repertoires in COVID-19. Whole-study context: Some COVID-19 samples were acute and others convalescent; all came from the United States, Italy and Spain. Sample material is recorded as cDNA or gDNA derived from T cells, B-cell-depleted T cells, or PBMCs.

Produced via immunoSEQ multiplex PCR; TCRdb's table is partial and in-frame only. The sample shows some 100,000 clones, almost 80% of them seen only once. The CDR3 has 13 amino acids. Trimming cost V 3 bases and J 5 bases, with 10 bases left between them. Germline values: CDR1 SNHLY, CDR2 FYNNEI. The V gene is TRBV2, the J gene TRBJ1-1; D is uncertain. Sequenced: peripheral blood. The origin of this receptor is a woman aged 70-85 years with acute or convalescent COVID-19. In nucleotides, the CDR3 is TGTGCCAGCAGTGAGGAAAGGGAGACTGAAGCTTTCTTT. Translated: CASSEERETEAFF.